The entry that follows covers one T cell receptor (beta chain) sequence. This clone was detected once. Its antigen is unknown. There are no base qualities to consult, and no much larger clone falls within one base. The data were obtained in a study of long-term antiretroviral therapy in people with HIV (dated by TCRdb to 2021 to 2024). About the study as a whole: The earliest samples were collected approximately a decade before the 2015 WHO recommendation for immediate ART, a period when ART was typically delayed until CD4 counts fell. No cross-contamination during QIAcube processing was shown when test extractions of a monoclonal T-cell line were performed alongside a few dozen polyclonal samples. Of the 30 or so participants with HIV, ten to eleven were female. This retrospective serial study examined whether starting ART and sustained HIV suppression were associated with changes in the composition and diversity of the TRB repertoire in peripheral blood. A total of under 250 cryopreserved PBMC samples were contributed to the cohort by 30 adults with confirmed HIV infection, with samples collected serially over a mean of approximately 6 years (range 1-12).

The immunoSEQ hsTCRB v3.0 assay was used at survey level resolution for TRB variable region sequencing. The target sequencing depth for TRB was about 35,000-50,000 T-cell genomes per sample. An Illumina MiSeq with a v3 150-cycle kit was used to sequence the pooled TRB libraries. In the source study's methods: Repertoire analysis was run in R within a reproducible Nextflow workflow that covered QC, data transformation and analysis. Custom analyses were implemented in LymphoSeq2, an R package for AIRR-Seq data exploration. A handful of samples that produced fewer than 5000 total TRB sequences were removed, so 150 to 200 HIV repertoires were analyzed. Among the approximately 200 retained HIV repertoires, 55 to 65 were collected before ART initiation and around 130 after ART initiation. Repertoires were downsampled to 5000 TRB nucleotide sequences, with summary statistics averaged over 100 downsampling iterations. Only TRB sequences with CDR3 regions of at least seven amino acids were retained for analysis. Two measures captured diversity: a Shannon entropy-derived clonality score and the Gini coefficient. In the repertoire networks, any two of the top 5000 CDR3 amino acid sequences were linked whenever the two sequences differed by an edit distance of one. For TRB CDR3 amino acid sequences, GLIPH2 was used to predict antigen specificity groups and MHC restriction. To flag known CMV, EBV, HIV or tissue antigen associations, CDR3 amino acid sequences were matched against VDJdb and McPAS-TCR. Pre-ART, post-ART and control groups were compared with Wilcoxon signed-rank tests and Holm-Bonferroni correction. TCRdb re-hosts the immuneACCESS table, in-frame sequences only. Its copies lack some clones; in the studies checked, an unresolved V gene accounts for under half of them, and the cause for the rest is not known. From that table come the V and J calls and clone size; the DNA was used to work out D and trimming. The sample records some 23,000 clones, approximately 95% of which are singletons. The ten largest clones take up over 8.5% of the sample.

Paper-wide results and their limitations: Expanded TRB clones identified before ART initiation dominated the repertoire at all time points, although this dominance fluctuated and declined in many PLHIV after ART. Unsorted PBMC were profiled instead of sorted CD4+ and CD8+ T cells because pre-ART samples had limited cell numbers. Starting ART was linked to a significant rise in TRB diversity, yet even after long-term ART the diversity remained significantly lower than in transplant donor controls. The samples span the years 2004 to 2017, and the ART regimens used at that time may not be as effective as current regimens. Owing to limited PBMC availability, only the TCR beta chain was sequenced, without alpha chain pairing. No data were available on ART adherence, viral resistance or therapy changes, limiting inferences about post-ART repertoire changes. Narrower CDR3 length ranges were observed in HIV repertoires than in controls, and an antigen-experienced repertoire with only a slight naive shift after ART was suggested by the network structure.

Trimming removed 0 bases from V and 0 bases from J, leaving 15 bases between the germline ends. Spanning cysteine to phenylalanine, the CDR3 consists of 17 amino acids. Solely the CDR3 DNA is kept, with 51 bases framed from the first base. The germline V gene encodes CDR1 LGHNA and CDR2 YSLEER. Participants were included only if at least one PBMC sample before ART initiation and at least two post-ART samples were available. Treatment was received in the United States of America by all participants with HIV. Before DNA extraction, cryopreserved samples of roughly 0.9-11 million PBMC were thawed and washed. At the time of the earliest PBMC sample for each participant with HIV, ages ranged from roughly 20 to 54 years. Per participant, PBMC samples came from 1-4 timepoints prior to ART initiation and 2-8 timepoints following ART initiation, for a median of 7 samples. Serial HIV viral load, CD4+ T-cell count, ART history and demographic data were obtained for every participant. A Qiagen kit on a QIAcube was used to extract genomic DNA from unsorted PBMC, with samples processed in batches of 12.

The V gene is TRBV4-3 and the J gene is TRBJ2-7; too little of a D gene remains to name it. The input for sequencing was unsorted PBMCs, taken 7.6 years after starting antiretroviral therapy. The source of this sequence is a woman in her thirties or forties with HIV. The CDR3 region: CASSQDVLGLLSYEQYF. The DNA sequence follows: TGCGCCAGCAGCCAAGACGTTCTGGGTTTACTCTCCTACGAGCAGTACTTC.